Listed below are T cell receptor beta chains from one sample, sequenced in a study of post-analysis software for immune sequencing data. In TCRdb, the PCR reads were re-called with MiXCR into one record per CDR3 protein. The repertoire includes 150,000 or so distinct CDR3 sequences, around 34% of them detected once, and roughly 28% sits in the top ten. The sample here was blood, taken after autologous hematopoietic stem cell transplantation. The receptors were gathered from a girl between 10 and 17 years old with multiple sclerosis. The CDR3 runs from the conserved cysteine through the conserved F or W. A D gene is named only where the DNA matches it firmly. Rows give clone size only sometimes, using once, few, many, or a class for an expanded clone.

TGTGCCAGCAGTTACTCGGACAGGCCTAAAGAGACCCAGTACTTC,CASSYSDRPKETQYF,TRBJ2-5,TRBV6-6,TRBD1,NA
TGCGCCAGCAGCCCATTCGCCTTGGGGGTGAACACTGAAGCTTTCTTT,CASSPFALGVNTEAFF,TRBJ1-1,TRBV5-1,NA,NA
TGTACCAGCAGTTACTCGGGGACTAGCGGGAGTGCATACGAGCAGTACTTC,CTSSYSGTSGSAYEQYF,TRBJ2-7,TRBV6-6,TRBD2,NA
TGCAGCGTTGAACCCGCCAGCGGGAGTGGGACCCAGTACTTC,CSVEPASGSGTQYF,TRBJ2-5,TRBV29-1,TRBD2,many
TGTGCCAGCAGTTTACTAGCGGGAGTCATCTACAATGAGCAGTTCTTC,CASSLLAGVIYNEQFF,TRBJ2-1,TRBV7-9,TRBD2,few
TGTGCCAGCAGCGGAGTGGATAGCGGGGGACGGGAGACCCAGTACTTC,CASSGVDSGGRETQYF,TRBJ2-5,TRBV11-2,TRBD2,NA
TGTGCCAGCAGCTTGCCGACAGGGAAGGATGGCTACACCTTC,CASSLPTGKDGYTF,TRBJ1-2,TRBV7-9,TRBD1,NA
TGTGCCGGCAGCTCCTACGACAGACCCTCAGAGACCCAGTACTTC,CAGSSYDRPSETQYF,TRBJ2-5,TRBV7-9,NA,NA
TGTGCCAGCAGTTTGACAGAGAACACTGAAGCTTTCTTT,CASSLTENTEAFF,TRBJ1-1,TRBV27,NA,many
TGCAGTGCTAGGGGCCTAGTCGGAGAGACCCAGTACTTC,CSARGLVGETQYF,TRBJ2-5,TRBV20-1,NA,NA
TGTGCCAGCAGAAATGTAGTAAACAATGAGCAGTTCTTC,CASRNVVNNEQFF,TRBJ2-1,TRBV28,NA,many
TGCAGCGCGGGGAGTGGCGGCTACACCTTC,CSAGSGGYTF,TRBJ1-2,TRBV29-1,NA,few
TGTGCCAGCAGCCAAGTTATGAAGTCAGGTGGGTTTGATGGCTACACCTTC,CASSQVMKSGGFDGYTF,TRBJ1-2,TRBV3-1,NA,NA
TGCAGTGCTAGAATGCGGAACACTGAAGCTTTCTTT,CSARMRNTEAFF,TRBJ1-1,TRBV20-1,NA,NA
TGTGCCAGCAGCTCCCAACTAGAGGGGCACAATGAGCAGTTCTTC,CASSSQLEGHNEQFF,TRBJ2-1,TRBV13,NA,few
TGCAGCGTTTGGGAAGGGAATGAGCAGTTCTTC,CSVWEGNEQFF,TRBJ2-1,TRBV29-1,NA,few
TGTGCCAGCAGCCTTCCGACGGCGAGAAGGAACACTGAAGCTTTCTTT,CASSLPTARRNTEAFF,TRBJ1-1,TRBV7-9,NA,NA
TGTGCCAGCAGTTTTAACAGGTTATCTTCCGAGCAGTACTTC,CASSFNRLSSEQYF,TRBJ2-7,TRBV6-5,NA,NA
TGTGCCGGCAGTTTAAGTAACAATGAGCAGTTCTTC,CAGSLSNNEQFF,TRBJ2-1,TRBV12-3/TRBV12-4,NA,NA
TGTGCCAGCCGCCCCAATCGGGAAAGCTACGAGCAGTACTTC,CASRPNRESYEQYF,TRBJ2-7,TRBV7-8,NA,few
TGTGCCAGCAGCTTACGGGGACAGGGACTTCCCAATCAGCCCCAGCATTTT,CASSLRGQGLPNQPQHF,TRBJ1-5,TRBV13,TRBD1,NA
TGTACCAGCAGTGAGTCTGGAACGGGCTCCTACAATGAGCAGTTCTTT,CTSSESGTGSYNEQFF,TRBJ2-1,TRBV25-1,NA,NA
TGTGCCAGCAGCTTTCGGTCGGGGGCTAGAGAGAAAGTATCCTACGAGCAGTACTTC,CASSFRSGAREKVSYEQYF,TRBJ2-7,TRBV5-6,NA,NA
TGTGCCAGCAGCGCAGAAGCAGGGGGCGAACACAATGAGCAGTTCTTC,CASSAEAGGEHNEQFF,TRBJ2-1,TRBV7-9,TRBD1,few
TGTGCCAGCAGCTCGACCCGACTAGCGGGAGGCAATGAGCAGTTCTTC,CASSSTRLAGGNEQFF,TRBJ2-1,TRBV7-3,TRBD2,NA
TGTGCCAGCAGCTTACTTGCCCATTTGAACACTGAAGCTTTCTTT,CASSLLAHLNTEAFF,TRBJ1-1,TRBV7-8,NA,few
TGCGCCAGCCGGGTAGGGTTAGCGGGGGGTTGGGCCTCCTACAATGAGCAGTTCTTC,CASRVGLAGGWASYNEQFF,TRBJ2-1,TRBV5-1,TRBD2,NA
TGTGCCAGCAGCTCGGGGGCAGGGGGCTACGAGCAGTACTTC,CASSSGAGGYEQYF,TRBJ2-7,TRBV7-2,NA,few
TGTGCCAGCAGCTTAGATCTAGCGGGACCGCCATACGAGCAGTACTTC,CASSLDLAGPPYEQYF,TRBJ2-7,TRBV11-3,TRBD2,NA
TGTGCCAGCAGCCTGGGACAGCCGAACACTGAAGCTTTCTTT,CASSLGQPNTEAFF,TRBJ1-1,TRBV11-3,TRBD1,few
TGTGCCAGCAGCTTTATCATGGACGGTTCTAACTATGGCTACACCTTC,CASSFIMDGSNYGYTF,TRBJ1-2,TRBV11-2,NA,NA
TGTGCCAGCAGCGCCGGGGCAGGGGGAAAGCAGTACTTC,CASSAGAGGKQYF,TRBJ2-7,TRBV7-2,TRBD1,NA